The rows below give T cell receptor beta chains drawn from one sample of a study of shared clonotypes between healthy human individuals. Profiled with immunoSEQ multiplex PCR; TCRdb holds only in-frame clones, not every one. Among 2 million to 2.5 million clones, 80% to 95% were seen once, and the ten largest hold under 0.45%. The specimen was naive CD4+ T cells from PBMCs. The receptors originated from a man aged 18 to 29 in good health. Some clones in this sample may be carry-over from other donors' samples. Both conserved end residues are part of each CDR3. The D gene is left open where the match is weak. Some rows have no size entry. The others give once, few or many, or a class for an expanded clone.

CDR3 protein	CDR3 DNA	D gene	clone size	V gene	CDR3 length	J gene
CASSIPTQPQHF	TGTGCCAGCAGTATACCGACCCAGCCCCAGCATTTT	.	.	TRBV28	12	TRBJ1-5
CASSLPTGDPYEQYF	TGTGCCAGCTCACTACCGACAGGAGACCCTTACGAGCAGTACTTC	.	.	TRBV18	15	TRBJ2-7
CAWTFDTEAFF	TGTGCCTGGACTTTTGACACTGAAGCTTTCTTT	.	.	TRBV30	11	TRBJ1-1
CASSLATGLPRQFF	TGTGCCAGCAGCTTGGCCACGGGACTCCCGAGGCAGTTCTTC	.	.	TRBV5-4	14	TRBJ2-1
CASSAGALGYNEQFF	TGTGCCAGCAGTGCGGGGGCACTGGGTTACAATGAGCAGTTCTTC	.	.	TRBV6-4	15	TRBJ2-1
CASSYPTGRDEQYF	TGCGCCAGCAGTTATCCTACGGGTAGGGACGAGCAGTACTTC	.	.	TRBV4-3	14	TRBJ2-7
CSVVLIPNTEAFF	TGCAGCGTTGTTCTAATCCCGAACACTGAAGCTTTCTTT	.	few	TRBV29-1	13	TRBJ1-1
CASSSPGGRKYF	TGTGCCAGCAGCTCCCCCGGGGGGCGCAAGTACTTC	.	.	TRBV7-2	12	TRBJ2-7
CASSLTSGSKPYNEQFF	TGTGCCAGCAGTTTAACTAGCGGGAGCAAACCATACAATGAGCAGTTCTTC	TRBD2	.	TRBV27	17	TRBJ2-1
CASSLDRGTYEQYF	TGTGCCAGCAGCTTGGACAGGGGTACCTACGAGCAGTACTTC	TRBD1	.	TRBV7-8	14	TRBJ2-7
CASSNAGQGWDSPLHF	TGTGCCAGCAGCAATGCGGGACAGGGTTGGGATTCACCCCTCCACTTT	TRBD1	.	TRBV5-6	16	TRBJ1-6
CASSFGQTQETQYF	TGTGCCAGCAGTTTTGGACAGACCCAAGAGACCCAGTACTTC	.	.	TRBV6-6	14	TRBJ2-5
CASSLVVSSSYEQYF	TGTGCCAGCAGCTTAGTCGTTAGCAGCTCCTACGAGCAGTACTTC	.	.	TRBV7-9	15	TRBJ2-7
CASSPQGAFSYEQYF	TGTGCCAGCAGCCCCCAAGGGGCGTTCTCCTACGAGCAGTACTTC	.	.	TRBV9	15	TRBJ2-7
CASSFRLAGGDTQYF	TGTGCCAGCAGCTTTAGGCTAGCGGGAGGGGATACGCAGTATTTT	TRBD2	.	TRBV5-8	15	TRBJ2-3
CASRLTGGYQETQYF	TGCGCCAGCAGACTCACAGGGGGCTACCAAGAGACCCAGTACTTC	TRBD1	.	TRBV5-1	15	TRBJ2-5
CASSSGGRGYNEQFF	TGCGCCAGCAGCTCTGGGGGGAGAGGGTATAATGAGCAGTTCTTC	.	.	TRBV5-1	15	TRBJ2-1
CASSLDPHTDTQYF	TGCGCCAGCAGCTTGGATCCCCACACAGATACGCAGTATTTT	.	.	TRBV5-1	14	TRBJ2-3
CASSLRAGTSGRAYTGELFF	TGTGCCAGCAGCTTACGCGCCGGGACTAGCGGGAGGGCCTACACCGGGGAGCTGTTTTTT	TRBD2	.	TRBV4-2	20	TRBJ2-2